A single TCR beta chain is shown here with its context. Recruited during active infection, patients (from Seattle) were subsequently followed longitudinally. Assay: immunoSEQ multiplex PCR; the TCRdb copy retains only in-frame clones and omits some. This table holds about 290,000 clones, 85% to 90% found once. This entry is derived from a study of blood T cell repertoires in COVID-19. The overall study: Donors in the United States, Italy and Spain gave samples during acute or convalescent COVID-19.

Between the trimmed V and J ends, which lost 4 bases and 1 base, there was a span of 8 bases. Per germline, CDR1 SEHNR and CDR2 FQNEAQ (reference sequence). This CDR3 comprises 13 residues. The chain has TRBV7-9 and TRBJ2-7; D remains ambiguous. This clonotype was sampled from a woman between 25 and 40 years old with COVID-19, enrolled during active disease. Source material: peripheral blood. CDR3 sequence: CASSSGLSYEQYF. As DNA, the CDR3 is TGTGCCAGCAGCTCGGGTTTGTCCTACGAGCAGTACTTC.